Following are 27 T cell receptor beta chains from one sample sequenced in a study of T-cell reconstitution after alpha-beta-depleted transplantation in children. Unique molecular identifiers featured in how the TCRbeta library was prepared. In TCRdb, the PCR reads were re-called with MiXCR into one record per CDR3 protein. Found here are about 210,000 distinct CDR3 sequences, over 15% of them singletons; the top ten hold approximately 40%. The source was PBMCs, mostly from graft donor cells, collected 360 days after TCRalphabeta/CD19-depleted stem cell transplant. All receptors derive from a male patient between 2 and 9 years old who had a stem cell transplant for acute lymphoblastic leukemia, so the T cells may come from the graft donor.

This clonotype was counted ten times or more. The chain links TRBV29-1 to TRBJ2-7; no clear D gene. CDR1 is SQVTM, CDR2 ANQGSEA, per germline. The CDR3 is 11 residues long. The V end was cut by 4 bases, the J end by 7 bases, with 11 bases between. CDR3 sequence (DNA): TGCAGCGTTGTGGGTTTCAGTGAGCAGTACTTC. Amino acids: CSVVGFSEQYF.

This chain uses TRBV7-2 with TRBJ1-6; D is unclear. The V gene lost 7 bases and the J gene lost 7 bases, with 17 bases spanning the gap. Germline lookup yields CDR1 SGHTA and CDR2 FQGNSA. The CDR3 covers 15 residues. Here the CDR3 reads CASTTTLLGNSPLHF. For the CDR3, the DNA is TGTGCCAGCACCACAACTCTCCTGGGAAATTCACCCCTCCACTTT. Combining the CDR3 with reference TRBV7-2 and TRBJ1-6 gives the whole variable domain GAGVSQSPSNKVTEKGKDVELRCDPISGHTALYWYRQSLGQGLEFLIYFQGNSAPDKSGLPSDRFSAERTGGSVSTLTIQRTQQEDSAVYLCASTTTLLGNSPLHFGNGTRLTVT.

This chain uses TRBV9 with TRBJ2-7, with D perhaps matching TRBD1 or TRBD2 (6 bases each). Trimming left V 4 bases short and J 3 bases short, with 17 bases between. Germline V gene lookup returns CDR1 SGDLS and CDR2 YYNGEE. This CDR3 has 15 residues. CDR3 nucleotide sequence: TGTGCCAGCAGCCCCCGGGCAGGGGACTTCTACGAGCAGTACTTC. It is translated as CASSPRAGDFYEQYF.

This clonotype was observed at least ten times. The CDR3 nucleotides read TGTGCCAGCAGCACGCCGACAGGGGTAAGGGCTGAAGCTTTCTTT. Encoded protein: CASSTPTGVRAEAFF. The genes are TRBV7-9 and TRBJ1-1; 8 bases are a match to TRBD1. Germline V gene data show CDR1 as SEHNR and CDR2 as FQNEAQ (reference sequence). Germline trimming cut 5 bases from V and 6 bases from J; bases unmatched to any gene: 11. This CDR3 has 15 amino acids. The full variable domain, completed using reference TRBV7-9 and TRBJ1-1, is DTGVSQNPRHKITKRGQNVTFRCDPISEHNRLYWYRQTLGQGPEFLTYFQNEAQLEKSRLLSDRFSAERPKGSFSTLEIQRTEQGDSAMYLCASSTPTGVRAEAFFGQGTRLTVV.

This clonotype has just a few counts. V usage is TRBV2 and J usage is TRBJ2-5, with 7 bases that match TRBD2. CDR1 and CDR2 from the germline V gene are SNHLY and FYNNEI. Unmatched junction bases numbered 10, after V lost 3 bases and J lost 0 bases. CDR3 length equals 17 residues. CDR3 coding DNA: TGTGCCAGCAGTGACCTCGGACTAGGGAGGTACCAAGAGACCCAGTACTTC. Amino acid sequence: CASSDLGLGRYQETQYF.

The chain joins TRBV25-1 to TRBJ1-1; no reliable D call. V lost 4 bases and J 4 bases, leaving 13 bases between the germline ends. Germline values: CDR1 MGHDK, CDR2 SYGVNS. The CDR3 loop spans 14 amino acids. CDR3 in amino acids: CASSVVYETTEAFF. As DNA, the CDR3 is TGTGCCAGCAGTGTGGTATATGAGACCACTGAAGCTTTCTTT.

The chain recombines TRBV4-1 with TRBJ2-2; no reliable D call. The CDR3 consists of 17 residues. V was pared by 0 bases and J by 6 bases, with 17 bases between. Germline assignment: CDR1 MGHRA and CDR2 YSYEKL. DNA of the CDR3: TGCGCCAGCAGCCAAGACCCCAGGCGGATTACGGCCGGGGAGCTGTTTTTT. Translating it yields CASSQDPRRITAGELFF.

The chain recombines TRBV20-1 with TRBJ1-3, with D hard to call. The CDR3 totals 11 residues. V lost 3 bases, J lost 3 bases, and 3 bases lay in between. Germline values: CDR1 DFQATT, CDR2 SNEGSKA (reference sequence). The CDR3 spells CSASFGNTIYF. The DNA for the CDR3 is TGCAGTGCTAGCTTTGGAAACACCATATATTTT.

For the CDR3, the DNA is TGTGCCAGCAGTTTAGTTGAGGGCTCTGATGGCTACACCTTC. Translation gives CASSLVEGSDGYTF. J is TRBJ1-2 and V is TRBV12-3 or TRBV12-4; D not certain. Trimming left V 1 base short and J 6 bases short, with 12 bases between. This CDR3 spans 14 amino acids.

A note on this clonotype: Mismatch with germline at one junction end may stem from a read error. The gene calls are TRBV4-3 and TRBJ2-1, with 11 bases matching TRBD2. There are 16 residues in the CDR3. Germline-derived CDR1 and CDR2 are LGHNA and YSLEER. The CDR3 region has the DNA TGCGCCAGCAGCCAAGATCGAGCACTAGCGGGAGCCGAGCTGTTCTTC. Protein sequence: CASSQDRALAGAELFF.

In this sample, this clonotype turned up a few times. The rearrangement links TRBV10-3 to TRBJ2-2, with 9 bases identical to TRBD2. Looked up from germline, CDR1 is ENHRY and CDR2 is SYGVKD. The CDR3 is 18 amino acids. After removal of 6 bases from V and 4 bases from J, the junction contained 15 bases not matched to a gene. DNA of the CDR3: TGTGCCATCAGGCAGGAAACGGCGGGGGGGCGCGGCACCGGGGAGCTGTTTTTT. It codes for CAIRQETAGGRGTGELFF.

This rearrangement joins TRBV14 to TRBJ2-7, with a weak D call TRBD1 (6 bases). The germline gives CDR1 SGHDN, CDR2 FVKESK. The V end was cut by 0 bases, the J end by 3 bases, with 18 bases between. The length of the CDR3 is 17 residues. DNA for the CDR3: TGTGCCAGCAGCCAAGACAAGTGGGGGCTCCCTAACTACGAGCAGTACTTC. Translated, it gives CASSQDKWGLPNYEQYF.

This chain connects TRBV28 to TRBJ1-6; a possible D gene is TRBD1 (5 bases). Trimming stripped 2 bases from V and 12 bases from J, with 17 bases between. CDR1 MDHEN and CDR2 SYDVKM come from the germline V gene. This CDR3 is 15 amino acids long. The CDR3 reads CASSLGHGGPLPLHF. CDR3 DNA: TGTGCCAGCAGTTTAGGGCACGGGGGTCCTCTACCCCTCCACTTT.

The genes are TRBV5-4 and TRBJ2-7; 9 bases align to TRBD2. Trimming cost V 5 bases and J 1 base; bases outside gene matches: 1. The CDR3 sequence is 13 residues long. Germline-derived CDR1 and CDR2 are SGHNT and YYREEE (reference sequence). CDR3 amino acids: CASRGLASYEQYF. CDR3 nucleotides: TGTGCCAGCAGAGGACTAGCGTCCTACGAGCAGTACTTC.

This clonotype has more than one count but fewer than ten. The V call is TRBV28, the J call TRBJ2-5, with D unresolved. CDR3 size: 13 residues. V lost 4 bases, J lost 7 bases, and 13 bases lay in between. CDR1 MDHEN and CDR2 SYDVKM come from the germline V gene. The CDR3 bases are TGTGCCAGCAGTTCCCCTGCGATGGGGACCCAGTACTTC. Translating it yields CASSSPAMGTQYF.

The V call is TRBV3-1, the J call TRBJ2-3; 12 bases align to TRBD2. The germline CDR1 and CDR2 sequences are LGHDT and YNNKEL (reference sequence). Unmatched junction bases numbered 14, after V lost 11 bases and J lost 8 bases. CDR3 size: 15 residues. The CDR3 DNA reads TGTGCCTGCACCCAGGCTAGCGGGGGGGGGATTACGCAGTATTTT. Protein sequence: CACTQASGGGITQYF.

The V and J genes are TRBV6-5 and TRBJ2-7; possible D gene TRBD1, 5 bases. Deletions cut 4 bases from V and 9 bases from J, with 22 bases between. Germline V gene lookup returns CDR1 MNHEY and CDR2 SVGAGI. The CDR3 totals 15 residues. The CDR3 DNA reads as TGTGCCAGCAGTTCGGGTTGGGGCAGGGTATCTTCGCAGTACTTC. Its protein product is CASSSGWGRVSSQYF.

Only a few counts were recorded for this clonotype. CDR3: CASSPSGGAGGYNEQFF. The CDR3 region has the DNA TGCGCCAGCAGCCCTTCCGGGGGAGCGGGGGGGTACAATGAGCAGTTCTTC. The chain is built from TRBV5-1 and TRBJ2-1; 10 bases match TRBD2. The length of the CDR3 is 17 residues. V lost 4 bases to trimming and J lost 4 bases; unmatched junction nucleotides: 11. Germline V gene data show CDR1 as SGHRS and CDR2 as YFSETQ.

This clonotype was detected only a few times. J is TRBJ2-4 and V is TRBV12-3 or TRBV12-4, with TRBD1 identical over 11 bases. Unmatched junction bases numbered 9, after V lost 3 bases and J lost 8 bases. This CDR3 spans 16 amino acids. The CDR3 DNA sequence: TGTGCCAGCAGTTTCCCACTCGGGACAGGGGGTTACATTCAGTACTTC. Amino acid sequence: CASSFPLGTGGYIQYF.

The chain has TRBV7-8 and TRBJ1-6, with D tentatively TRBD1 (5 bases). Germline V gene sequence: CDR1 SGHVS, CDR2 FQNEAQ. V lost 3 bases, J lost 8 bases, and 11 bases lay in between. The CDR3 sequence is 14 residues long. CDR3 nucleotide sequence: TGTGCCAGCAGCTTGTCTCAGGGTGATTCACCCCTCCACTTT. Amino acids: CASSLSQGDSPLHF.

The chain recombines TRBV29-1 with TRBJ2-3; TRBD1 might be the D (6 bases). The CDR3 has 15 residues. V lost 6 bases and J lost 0, with 16 bases in between. Per germline, CDR1 SQVTM and CDR2 ANQGSEA. CDR3 sequence (DNA): TGCAGCGTCCCAGGGGCGCCGGCGAGCACAGATACGCAGTATTTT. Amino acid sequence: CSVPGAPASTDTQYF.

This clonotype was seen a handful of times. The chain employs TRBV20-1 and TRBJ2-3, with 11 bases matching TRBD2. This CDR3 has 17 amino acids. Germline lookup yields CDR1 DFQATT and CDR2 SNEGSKA (reference sequence). The V segment lost 3 bases and the J segment 3 bases; nucleotides outside the gene matches: 11. The CDR3 DNA follows: TGCAGTGCTAGTGTGGCTAGCGGGGGGCCCGTTACAGATACGCAGTATTTT. Translation: CSASVASGGPVTDTQYF.

This clonotype was seen repeatedly, ten times or more. The V call is TRBV6-2 or TRBV6-3, the J call TRBJ2-7; TRBD1 aligns across 9 bases. CDR1 is MNHEY, CDR2 SVGEGT, per germline. V gave up 3 bases and J gave up 5 bases; unmatched junction bases: 5. The CDR3 has 14 amino acids. The CDR3 spells CASSYGDRAHEQYF. The CDR3 DNA follows: TGTGCCAGCAGTTATGGGGACAGGGCCCACGAGCAGTACTTC.

This CDR3 is CASSPDPETAKNIQYF. CDR3 in DNA: TGTGCCAGCAGCCCCGACCCCGAAACGGCCAAAAACATTCAGTACTTC. This rearrangement joins TRBV7-2 to TRBJ2-4; no reliable D call. In germline, CDR1 is SGHTA, CDR2 FQGNSA. The CDR3 covers 16 residues. V lost 5 bases and J lost 1, with 15 bases in between.

The sample holds a few counts of this clonotype. The chain employs TRBV24-1 and TRBJ2-3, with 8 bases lining up with TRBD1. Germline values: CDR1 KGHDR, CDR2 SFDVKD. J lost 6 bases, V lost 6 bases, and 10 bases had no gene match. The CDR3 loop spans 15 amino acids. CDR3 DNA sequence: TGTGCCACCAGTCTGGACAGGGCACACTTTGATACGCAGTATTTT. Amino acid sequence: CATSLDRAHFDTQYF.

The V and J genes are TRBV20-1 and TRBJ2-7; D not resolved. The CDR3 extends over 11 amino acids. V lost 3 bases to trimming and J lost 2 bases, with 5 bases between them. Germline CDR1 is DFQATT and CDR2 is SNEGSKA (reference sequence). The CDR3 nucleotides are TGCAGTGCTAGTTTCGCCTACGAGCAGTACTTC. Translation gives CSASFAYEQYF.

The chain is built from TRBV20-1 and TRBJ2-2; 8 bases match TRBD1. Germline CDR1 reads DFQATT; CDR2 reads SNEGSKA (reference sequence). V lost 7 bases to trimming and J lost 4 bases; unmatched junction nucleotides: 11. This CDR3 is 15 amino acids long. CDR3 in DNA: TGCAGTGTCAGGGGGGACAGGTATTCCACCGGGGAGCTGTTTTTT. Its protein product is CSVRGDRYSTGELFF.